This entry lists 25 T cell receptor beta chains sequenced from one sample in a study of T cells after yellow fever vaccination. In TCRdb, the 5' RACE reads were re-called with MiXCR into one record per CDR3 protein. The sample lists some 320,000 distinct CDR3 sequences, about 4% occurring once. The specimen comprised PBMCs, sampled 5 days after the yellow fever booster vaccination. These receptors all come from a man younger than 35 who received the YFV17D yellow fever vaccine.

The genes are TRBV28 and TRBJ1-1, with D possibly being TRBD1 (5 bases). CDR3 size: 13 residues. CDR1 and CDR2 (germline): MDHEN, SYDVKM. V was trimmed by 2 bases and J by 3 bases, leaving 7 bases between them. In nucleotides, the CDR3 is TGTGCCAGCAGTTTAGGGACTTACACTGAAGCTTTCTTT. This gives the protein CASSLGTYTEAFF.

In its sample, this clonotype was seen a few times. The chain uses TRBV20-1 and TRBJ2-3; D perhaps matches TRBD2 (5 bases). Germline values: CDR1 DFQATT, CDR2 SNEGSKA (reference sequence). There are 15 residues in the CDR3. Trimming removed 5 bases from V and 0 bases from J, with 15 bases in between. The CDR3 sequence: CSARRRLASTDTQYF. The CDR3 nucleotides read TGCAGTGCTCGGAGGCGGCTGGCTAGCACAGATACGCAGTATTTT.

This clonotype was detected many times. This chain connects TRBV4-3 to TRBJ1-5; tentative D call: TRBD1 (5 bases). Deletions cut 5 bases from V and 5 bases from J, with 10 bases between. The germline V gene has CDR1 LGHNA and CDR2 YSLEER. This CDR3 is built from 13 residues. In nucleotides, the CDR3 is TGCGCCAGCAGCTACGGGGCAGATCAGCCCCAGCATTTT. This encodes CASSYGADQPQHF.

This clonotype has at least ten counts. This sequence joins TRBV9 and TRBJ2-7, with 12 bases aligning to TRBD2. Germline V lookup: CDR1 SGDLS, CDR2 YYNGEE. J was trimmed by 5 bases and V by 0 bases; bases with no gene match: 3. There are 15 residues in the CDR3. In DNA form, the CDR3 reads TGTGCCAGCAGCGTAGCTAGCGGGGGGGCAAACGAGCAGTACGTC. This encodes CASSVASGGANEQYV.

The V call is TRBV2, the J call TRBJ1-4; 7 bases map to TRBD1. With V trimmed by 10 bases and J by 7 bases, 9 bases remained unmatched. The germline CDR1 and CDR2 sequences are SNHLY and FYNNEI. The CDR3 length is 13 residues. CDR3 loop: CANSRDSSEKLFF. The DNA of the CDR3 is TGTGCCAACTCCCGGGACAGTAGTGAAAAACTGTTTTTT.

This clonotype has just a few counts. The V and J genes are TRBV4-3 and TRBJ2-5; TRBD2 matches 9 bases. Trimming removed 1 base from V and 5 bases from J; junction bases left unmatched: 14. This CDR3 contains 18 residues. Germline V lookup: CDR1 LGHNA, CDR2 YSLEER. CDR3 residues: CASSQGIAGGPPPETQYF. Written as DNA, the CDR3 is TGCGCCAGCAGCCAAGGGATTGCGGGGGGGCCTCCTCCCGAGACCCAGTACTTC.

This clonotype was detected only a few times. The gene calls are TRBV7-2 and TRBJ1-2; 9 positions agree with TRBD1. The J segment lost 8 bases and the V segment lost 5 bases, leaving 9 bases of the junction unmatched. Germline V lookup: CDR1 SGHTA, CDR2 FQGNSA. The CDR3 is 14 amino acids. The CDR3 spells CASSPGTGRGGYTF. The CDR3 DNA is TGTGCCAGCAGCCCCGGGACAGGGCGTGGAGGCTACACCTTC.

This clonotype was picked up a small number of times. The chain links TRBV20-1 to TRBJ2-7; no firm D call. Germline CDR1 and CDR2: DFQATT and SNEGSKA (reference sequence). This CDR3 has 12 amino acids. Trimming took off 5 bases at V and 4 bases at J, with 12 bases between the two ends. CDR3 sequence (DNA): TGCAGTGCTCTTGGGGTCCCTTACGAGCAGTACTTC. Translating it yields CSALGVPYEQYF.

This chain uses TRBV7-9 with TRBJ2-3; D unclear. Germline assignment: CDR1 SEHNR and CDR2 FQNEAQ (reference sequence). Trimming cost V 5 bases and J 0 bases, with 6 bases left between them. The CDR3 runs to 13 residues. The CDR3 reads CASSPWSTDTQYF. CDR3 bases: TGTGCCAGCAGCCCATGGAGCACAGATACGCAGTATTTT. Full variable domain (missing parts from reference TRBV7-9 and TRBJ2-3): DTGVSQNPRHKITKRGQNVTFRCDPISEHNRLYWYRQTLGQGPEFLTYFQNEAQLEKSRLLSDRFSAERPKGSFSTLEIQRTEQGDSAMYLCASSPWSTDTQYFGPGTRLTVL.

The chain has TRBV7-2 and TRBJ1-1; 7 bases align to TRBD1. The length of the CDR3 is 15 residues. The V gene's germline CDR1 is SGHTA and CDR2 FQGNSA. V dropped 1 base and J dropped 6; count of bases not matched to a gene: 8. CDR3 loop: CASSLDLMQGAEAFF. DNA of the CDR3: TGTGCCAGCAGCTTAGATCTCATGCAGGGGGCTGAAGCTTTCTTT.

The CDR3 here is CASSPRQGASTGELFF. Here the CDR3 DNA reads TGTGCCAGCTCACCACGCCAGGGGGCGAGCACCGGGGAGCTGTTTTTT. This chain uses TRBV18 with TRBJ2-2; TRBD1 matches at 8 bases. V gave up 1 base and J gave up 4 bases; unmatched junction bases: 5. The CDR3 contains 16 residues. Per the germline V gene, CDR1 is KGHSH and CDR2 is LQKENI.

This clonotype occurred many times. The V and J genes are TRBV6-2 or TRBV6-3 and TRBJ2-5; TRBD2 aligns across 15 bases. Per germline, CDR1 MNHEY and CDR2 SVGEGT. V shed 5 bases, J shed 4 bases, and the junction held 5 bases outside the gene matches. CDR3 length equals 16 residues. The CDR3 loop reads CASSPRTSGGGETQYF. The CDR3, as DNA: TGTGCCAGCAGTCCCCGGACTAGCGGGGGGGGAGAGACCCAGTACTTC.

The chain uses TRBV23-1 and TRBJ1-1, with D possibly TRBD1 on 5 matching bases. TRBV23-1 is marked as an open reading frame, function uncertain. This CDR3 contains 15 residues. V lost 4 bases and J lost 1, with 13 bases in between. The CDR3 nucleotides are TGCGCCAGCAGTCTATGTCGGGGGGGGAACACTGAAGCTTTCTTT. Amino acids: CASSLCRGGNTEAFF.

This clonotype turned up a few times. The V and J genes are TRBV7-3 and TRBJ2-4; 8 nucleotides align to TRBD2. Trimming at V came to 6 bases and at J to 0 bases, leaving 1 base not matched to a gene. The germline V gene has CDR1 SGHTA and CDR2 FQGTGA. There are 14 residues in the CDR3. The CDR3 loop reads CASSAGGAKNIQYF. DNA of the CDR3: TGTGCCAGCAGTGCGGGGGGAGCCAAAAACATTCAGTACTTC.

There are many counts of this clonotype. The V and J genes are TRBV20-1 and TRBJ2-3, with 11 nucleotides matching TRBD2. CDR3 length: 12 amino acids. Unmatched junction bases numbered 10, after V lost 6 bases and J lost 14 bases. CDR1 is DFQATT, CDR2 SNEGSKA, per germline (reference sequence). DNA of the CDR3: TGCAGTGCCGGGGGAAGCGGGACTAGCGGGTATTTT. The encoded protein is CSAGGSGTSGYF.

This clonotype was seen ten or more times. V and J are TRBV4-3 and TRBJ2-2; D assignment may be TRBD1 or TRBD2 (5 bases each). Per germline, CDR1 LGHNA and CDR2 YSLEER. This CDR3 comprises 15 residues. V was cut by 1 base and J by 3 bases, with 9 bases left in between. CDR3 sequence (DNA): TGCGCCAGCAGCCAAGGGACGGGGCACACCGGGGAGCTGTTTTTT. The encoded protein is CASSQGTGHTGELFF.

The J gene is TRBJ1-1, the V gene TRBV5-4; TRBD1 might be the D (5 bases). Trimming took 6 bases from V and 1 from J, leaving 10 bases between them. The CDR3 runs to 13 residues. Germline V CDR1 and CDR2: SGHNT, YYREEE (reference sequence). CDR3 sequence: CASTRTGNTEAFF. The CDR3 DNA sequence: TGTGCCAGCACCCGCACAGGGAACACTGAAGCTTTCTTT.

This chain links TRBV24-1 with TRBJ2-7; D uncertain. Germline V CDR1 and CDR2: KGHDR, SFDVKD. V gave up 6 bases and J gave up 5 bases, with 7 bases separating them. This CDR3 region has 11 residues. This CDR3 reads CATSMHDEQYV. The CDR3 DNA follows: TGTGCCACCAGTATGCACGACGAGCAGTACGTC.

This clonotype showed up just a few times. The chain combines TRBV5-5 with TRBJ1-5; 7 bases line up with TRBD1. J lost 0 bases, V lost 4 bases, and 7 bases had no gene match. CDR3 length: 16 residues. Germline CDR1 SGHKS, CDR2 YYEKEE (reference sequence). The CDR3 DNA reads as TGTGCCAGCAGCAAAGGACAGGCCTCTAGCAATCAGCCCCAGCATTTT. This encodes CASSKGQASSNQPQHF.

The V gene is TRBV6-5, the J gene TRBJ1-2, with D perhaps TRBD1 (6 bases). The CDR3 length is 17 residues. Germline V gene sequence: CDR1 MNHEY, CDR2 SVGAGI. Trimming stripped 4 bases from V and 2 bases from J, with 20 bases between. This CDR3 reads CASSSDRFNVENYGYTF. The CDR3 DNA is TGTGCCAGCAGTTCAGACAGGTTTAACGTGGAAAACTATGGCTACACCTTC.

Only a few counts were recorded for this clonotype. The V and J genes are TRBV29-1 and TRBJ1-1, with D uncertain. This CDR3 region has 10 residues. Germline lookup yields CDR1 SQVTM and CDR2 ANQGSEA. The germline V and J ends were trimmed by 6 bases and 5 bases, with 7 bases remaining between them. This CDR3 reads CSVVVTEAFF. CDR3 DNA sequence: TGCAGCGTGGTCGTGACTGAAGCTTTCTTT.

This clonotype was recorded a few times. This chain links TRBV6-6 with TRBJ2-7; D may be TRBD1 (5 bases). With 0 bases removed from V and 6 bases from J, the gap between germline ends came to 12 bases. The CDR3 extends over 14 amino acids. The germline CDR1 and CDR2 sequences are MNHNY and SVGAGI (reference sequence). Here the CDR3 DNA reads TGTGCCAGCAGTTACTCTCAGGGCCCGGGCGAGCAGTACGTC. Translation: CASSYSQGPGEQYV.

This clonotype was seen a few times. The gene calls are TRBV5-1 and TRBJ1-3; TRBD1 aligns across 10 bases. Germline V gene sequence: CDR1 SGHRS, CDR2 YFSETQ. This CDR3 has 16 amino acids. The trim removed 0 bases at V and 2 bases at J, leaving 2 bases unmatched. The CDR3 loop is CASSLAGTGAGNTIYF. In DNA, the CDR3 is TGCGCCAGCAGCTTGGCCGGGACAGGGGCTGGAAACACCATATATTTT.

The table lists this clonotype with a count of one. The chain recombines TRBV19 with TRBJ1-5; 9 bases are a match to TRBD1. CDR3 size: 15 residues. CDR1 and CDR2 (germline): LNHDA, SQIVND (reference sequence). The trim removed 7 bases at V and 11 bases at J, leaving 15 bases unmatched. The DNA of the CDR3 is TGTGCCAGTAATGACTACCCAGACAGGGGGAGGACCCAGCATTTT. Amino acids: CASNDYPDRGRTQHF.

Many counts were recorded for this clonotype. The chain's CDR3 is CATSDPSMGQGGTGELFF. The CDR3 nucleotides read TGTGCCACCAGTGATCCCTCGATGGGACAGGGAGGCACCGGGGAGCTGTTTTTT. The chain recombines TRBV24-1 with TRBJ2-2; 9 bases fit TRBD1. The CDR3 consists of 18 residues. With V trimmed by 3 bases and J by 4 bases, 11 bases remained unmatched. Germline lookup yields CDR1 KGHDR and CDR2 SFDVKD.